This T cell receptor (beta chain) was profiled in a study of tissue T cells after allogeneic stem cell transplantation. Study observations and caveats: Motif-based clustering found tissue-specific repertoire signatures shared across patients, though few clones were shared. Limitations included a small, clinically heterogeneous cohort and limited sampling depth. Within patients, tissue anatomy strongly shaped TCR repertoire composition. Blood and spleen captured only part of the tissue TCR repertoire.

The CDR3 sequence is 15 residues long. CDR1 is LGHNA and CDR2 is YNLKQL in the germline V gene (reference sequence). Trimming cost V 3 bases and J 0 bases, with 10 bases left between them. Regarding this clone: As yet, its antigen is unknown. Gene names refer to mouse genes. The CDR3 end is not reached by the read, which stops 1 residue before it; the germline J gene fills it in.

This table comes from immunoSEQ multiplex PCR, and its TCRdb copy is limited to in-frame clones, with some not included. Of roughly 21,000 clones detected, approximately 69% appear once; the ten largest clones hold 0.41%. The V and J genes are TRBV5 and TRBJ2-3, with a tentative D call TRBD1 (6 bases). The sample was blood. The source is a female BALB/c mouse in good health. Mice of this strain are of MHC haplotype H2-d. The CDR3 spells CASSQAGTSAETLYF. The CDR3 DNA, read in part, is TGTGCCAGCAGCCAGGCCGGGACAAGTGCAGAAACGCTGTAT.